This is a list of T cell receptor beta chains from one sample in a study of cytomegalovirus exposure and HLA in healthy donors. The repertoire was sequenced with immunoSEQ multiplex PCR; TCRdb's copy has only in-frame clones and lacks some. This table has 100,000 to 150,000 clones, 80% appearing once. Sequenced: PBMCs. The source is a man aged 25-45 years in good health and CMV-seropositive. Each CDR3 is given with its conserved first and last residue. A D gene is named only where the DNA matches it firmly. Expanded clones are given a class, and other clones once, few, many or no size at all.

TRBJ2-3,TRBV30,NA,TRBD2,TGTGCCTGGAGTGTGGCGGGGGGTTCTAACACGCAGTATTTT,CAWSVAGGSNTQYF
TRBJ1-5,TRBV7-2,NA,NA,TGTGCCAGCAGCTTAGGAGGGCAGCCCCAGCATTTT,CASSLGGQPQHF
TRBJ1-3,TRBV7-8,NA,NA,TGTGCCAGCACGAGGCAGACCTCAGGAAACACCATATATTTT,CASTRQTSGNTIYF
TRBJ2-4,TRBV4-1,NA,TRBD2,TGCGCCAGCAGCCTGCAGACTAGCGGGGAAGTAGACATTCAGTACTTC,CASSLQTSGEVDIQYF
TRBJ2-1,TRBV11-3,NA,NA,TGTGCCAGCAGCCAAGGAGTCTACAATGAGCAGTTCTTC,CASSQGVYNEQFF
TRBJ1-2,TRBV19,NA,NA,TGTGCCAGTAGGATAAGACCAGGGTCCTCGGAAGATGGCTACACCTTC,CASRIRPGSSEDGYTF
TRBJ1-2,TRBV2,few,NA,TGTGCCAGCTGGATCAGGGGAGAGACTAACTATGGCTACACCTTC,CASWIRGETNYGYTF
TRBJ2-5,TRBV4-1,NA,NA,TGCGCCAGCAGCCAGAGGGTGGGAGAGACCCAGTACTTC,CASSQRVGETQYF
TRBJ2-3,TRBV19,NA,TRBD1,TGTGCCAGTAGTATAGGTGGGACAGGGGGCGGCACAGATACGCAGTATTTT,CASSIGGTGGGTDTQYF
TRBJ2-7,TRBV6-1,NA,NA,TGTGCCAGCAGTGAATCCTACGAGGGCTCCTACGAGCAGTACTTC,CASSESYEGSYEQYF
TRBJ1-1,TRBV19,NA,TRBD1,TGTGCCAGTAGCCTACAGGGGATCGCGAACACTGAAGCTTTCTTT,CASSLQGIANTEAFF
TRBJ2-7,TRBV11-2,NA,TRBD1,TGTGCCAGCAGCTTACAGACAGGGCCGACCTACGAGCAGTACTTC,CASSLQTGPTYEQYF
TRBJ1-1,TRBV6-5,NA,TRBD1,TGTGCCAGCAGGAACACGGGACAGCTCGCTTTCTTT,CASRNTGQLAFF
TRBJ2-7,TRBV14,NA,TRBD1,TGTGCCAGCAGCCAAGATCAAACAGGGGACGAGCAGTACTTC,CASSQDQTGDEQYF
TRBJ2-3,TRBV4-2,NA,NA,TGTGCCAGCAGCCAAGATTTACTAGCTGCGCAGTATTTT,CASSQDLLAAQYF
TRBJ2-6,TRBV28,once,TRBD1,TGTGCCAGCAGTACCACGCTACCCGGACAGGGGGGGTTAGGGGCCAACGTCCTGACTTTC,CASSTTLPGQGGLGANVLTF
TRBJ2-7,TRBV25-1,few,TRBD2,TGTGCCAGCAGTGAGGGAGGGTCGCGCTACGAGCAGTACTTC,CASSEGGSRYEQYF
TRBJ1-1,TRBV13,NA,NA,TGTGCCAGCATGAGCAAGAACACTGAAGCTTTCTTT,CASMSKNTEAFF
TRBJ2-2,TRBV6-1,few,TRBD1,TGTGCCAGCAGTGAAGCTTCCTATGGGACAGCTGCTACCGGGGAGCTGTTTTTT,CASSEASYGTAATGELFF
TRBJ1-1,TRBV19,NA,NA,TGTGCCAGTAGTAAGGGGAACCAGGGGAGCCACACTGAAGCTTTCTTT,CASSKGNQGSHTEAFF
TRBJ2-2,TRBV6-4,NA,TRBD1,TGTGCCAGCAGACAGGGGGCGGCCCTGGCCGGGGAGCTGTTTTTT,CASRQGAALAGELFF
TRBJ1-6,TRBV4-1,NA,NA,TGCGCCAGCAGTCCGATATCGGGGAGGTCACCCCTCCACTTT,CASSPISGRSPLHF
TRBJ1-1,TRBV19,NA,NA,TGTGCCGCTGGACAGAACACTGAAGCTTTCTTT,CAAGQNTEAFF
TRBJ1-4,TRBV5-1,NA,NA,TGCGCCAGCAGCTTCAGGGGTGAGGTTAATGAAAAACTGTTTTTT,CASSFRGEVNEKLFF
TRBJ1-1,TRBV5-4,NA,NA,TGTGCCAGCAGCTTGGACATGATGAACACTGAAGCTTTCTTT,CASSLDMMNTEAFF
TRBJ2-7,TRBV7-8,NA,TRBD2,TGTGCCAGCAGTCCCACTAGCGGGGCTAGCTCCTACGAGCAGTACTTC,CASSPTSGASSYEQYF
TRBJ1-5,TRBV9,NA,NA,TGTGCCAGCAGCGTAGATACAGGAAGGGGTCAGCCCCAGCATTTT,CASSVDTGRGQPQHF
TRBJ1-2,TRBV10-1,NA,TRBD1,TGCGCCAGCAGCGGGACAGGGGGCGATGGCTACACCTTC,CASSGTGGDGYTF
TRBJ2-3,TRBV5-1,NA,NA,TGCGCCAGCAGCTCTGGGGGGGCGTATACGCAGTATTTT,CASSSGGAYTQYF
TRBJ1-6,TRBV4-1,NA,NA,TGCGCCAGCAGCCAACTACAGGGAAATAATTCACCCCTCCACTTT,CASSQLQGNNSPLHF
TRBJ1-5,TRBV27,NA,NA,TGTGCCAGCAGTTTTGGGCTGGAAAATCAGCCCCAGCATTTT,CASSFGLENQPQHF
TRBJ2-7,TRBV5-1,NA,TRBD1,TGCGCCAGCAGCTGGAGGTCTCTGGGACAGAACTACGAGCAGTACTTC,CASSWRSLGQNYEQYF
TRBJ2-5,TRBV28,NA,TRBD1,TGTGCCAGCATTGGACAGGGACAAGAGACCCAGTACTTC,CASIGQGQETQYF
TRBJ2-7,TRBV14,NA,TRBD1,TGTGCCAGCAGCCAACCGGGACAGGGCTCCCACGAGCAGTACTTC,CASSQPGQGSHEQYF
TRBJ1-2,TRBV27,NA,NA,TGTGCCAGCAGTGACGGGACAGGCTACACCTTC,CASSDGTGYTF
TRBJ2-3,TRBV19,NA,NA,TGTGCCAGTAGTACCGCGCCTCGCGCGCAGTATTTT,CASSTAPRAQYF
TRBJ1-1,TRBV19,NA,NA,TGTGCCAGTAGTATAGGGGACACCCGGAACACTGAAGCTTTCTTT,CASSIGDTRNTEAFF
TRBJ2-7,TRBV4-1,NA,NA,TGCGCCAGCAGCCAACAAATACAGGGTACGTACGAGCAGTACTTC,CASSQQIQGTYEQYF
TRBJ2-5,TRBV6-5,NA,TRBD2,TGTGCCAGCAGTCGACTAGCGGGGGGGAAAGAGACCCAGTACTTC,CASSRLAGGKETQYF
TRBJ2-7,TRBV6-1,NA,NA,TGTGCCAGCAGTGAATCGTACGAGCAGTACTTC,CASSESYEQYF
TRBJ1-1,TRBV7-6,NA,TRBD1,TGTGCCAGCAGCCCCACGACAGGGAGCACTGAAGCTTTCTTT,CASSPTTGSTEAFF
TRBJ1-4,TRBV27,NA,NA,TGTGCCAGCAGTTTATCTCGGAGGGAAAAACTGTTTTTT,CASSLSRREKLFF
TRBJ2-3,TRBV5-1,NA,NA,TGCGCCAGCAGCTTAGAGGTTTTAGGCACAGATACGCAGTATTTT,CASSLEVLGTDTQYF
TRBJ2-2,TRBV7-7,NA,TRBD2,TGTGCCAGCAGCCACCCGCGGGGGGGGTCGAACACCGGGGAGCTGTTTTTT,CASSHPRGGSNTGELFF
TRBJ2-7,TRBV27,once,TRBD1,TGTGCCAGCAGTTTAGGACAGGGAAAGAAAGAGCAGTACTTC,CASSLGQGKKEQYF
TRBJ1-6,TRBV28,NA,NA,TGTGCCAGCAGTCGTTACTCCAGGGCGTATAATTCACCCCTCCACTTT,CASSRYSRAYNSPLHF